This T cell receptor beta chain derives from a study of cytomegalovirus exposure and HLA in healthy donors. At the level of the study: In a previous analysis, some 110 million unique TCR beta sequences were found from about 190 million T cells.

With 60 Vbeta and 13 Jbeta primers, the PCR was carried out. Profiled with immunoSEQ multiplex PCR; TCRdb holds only in-frame clones, not every one. The data hold about 210,000 clones, with around 83% observed a single time. Broader study findings: A later look showed TCR association rates differing by HLA locus, highest for DRB1 and lowest for HLA-C. The later analysis indicated that the majority of CMV-associated TCR beta chains appeared HLA-restricted. Later findings reportedly placed an Asian-associated ancestry cluster below the approximately 670-donor mean for N-insertions.

Turning to this clone: Its target is not known.

The V gene lost 4 bases and the J gene lost 0 bases, with 6 bases spanning the gap. Germline V CDR1 and CDR2: LNHNV, YYDKDF (reference sequence). The CDR3 runs 13 residues. The rearrangement links TRBV15 to TRBJ1-1; D is undetermined. The sample was PBMCs. This receptor was obtained from a woman between 50 and 59 years old in good health and CMV-seropositive. In nucleotides, the CDR3 is TGTGCCACCAGCACTCTAATGAACACTGAAGCTTTCTTT. Protein: CATSTLMNTEAFF.